Each of the 24 T cell receptor beta chains below was sequenced from the same sample in a study of blood T cell repertoires in COVID-19. Repertoires were generated with immunoSEQ multiplex PCR, while TCRdb's copy carries only in-frame clones and drops some. The sample lists roughly 120,000 clones, 88% occurring once. Sequencing used peripheral blood. The receptors were sampled from a woman aged 45-65 years with active or convalescent COVID-19.

The chain couples TRBV28 to TRBJ1-4; tentative D call: TRBD1 (5 bases). The CDR3 covers 14 residues. V lost 6 bases to trimming and J lost 8 bases, with 16 bases between them. CDR1 MDHEN and CDR2 SYDVKM come from the germline V gene. In DNA form, the CDR3 reads TGTGCCAGCAGCGGTTGGCAGGGCGACGAAAAACTGTTTTTT. Encoded protein: CASSGWQGDEKLFF.

This clone is a singleton in its sample. Here the CDR3 DNA reads TGTGCCAGCAGCTTGGTCAGGGGTCCCACAGATACGCAGTATTTT. Its protein is CASSLVRGPTDTQYF. The J gene is TRBJ2-3, the V gene TRBV5-6; D may be TRBD1 (6 bases). Per the germline V gene, CDR1 is SGHDT and CDR2 is YYEEEE. V was clipped by 0 bases and J by 2 bases, with 10 bases between them. The CDR3 is 15 residues long.

The J gene is TRBJ2-7, the V gene TRBV9; weak D call: TRBD2 (5 bases). Germline V gene sequence: CDR1 SGDLS, CDR2 YYNGEE. Trimming took off 1 base at V and 2 bases at J, with 13 bases between the two ends. The CDR3 is 15 amino acids. CDR3 nucleotides: TGTGCCAGCAGCGTATCAAGTGGGAGCCCCTACGAGCAGTACTTC. Protein product: CASSVSSGSPYEQYF. The full variable domain, its missing parts supplied by reference TRBV9 and TRBJ2-7, is DSGVTQTPKHLITATGQRVTLRCSPRSGDLSVYWYQQSLDQGLQFLIQYYNGEERAKGNILERFSAQQFPDLHSELNLSSLELGDSALYFCASSVSSGSPYEQYFGPGTRLTVT.

V is TRBV29-1 and J is TRBJ1-2; TRBD1 matches at 9 bases. The V segment lost 4 bases and the J segment 3 bases; nucleotides outside the gene matches: 0. Germline CDR1 reads SQVTM; CDR2 reads ANQGSEA. The CDR3 spans 12 residues. The CDR3: CSVGQGDYGYTF. Written as DNA, the CDR3 is TGCAGCGTTGGACAGGGGGACTATGGCTACACCTTC.

This chain links TRBV7-9 with TRBJ1-2, with 7 bases identical to TRBD1. V dropped 5 bases and J dropped 3; count of bases not matched to a gene: 12. The CDR3 is made up of 16 amino acids. Germline lookup yields CDR1 SEHNR and CDR2 FQNEAQ (reference sequence). The DNA for the CDR3 is TGTGCCAGCAGCCTCTCGACAGGGAGCTTTTACTATGGCTACACCTTC. The encoded protein is CASSLSTGSFYYGYTF.

The chain couples TRBV10-3 to TRBJ2-7, with 10 nucleotides matching TRBD2. Germline trimming cut 0 bases from V and 4 bases from J; bases unmatched to any gene: 15. The CDR3 runs to 19 residues. Germline V gives CDR1 ENHRY, CDR2 SYGVKD. CDR3: CAISESPTITSGINYEQYF. For the CDR3, the DNA is TGTGCCATCAGTGAGTCGCCAACGATTACTAGCGGGATCAATTACGAGCAGTACTTC.

V is TRBV12-3 or TRBV12-4 and J is TRBJ1-3; tentative D call: TRBD1 (5 bases). V was trimmed by 3 bases and J by 4 bases, leaving 7 bases between them. This CDR3 has 13 residues. CDR3 DNA: TGTGCCAGCAGTTTTCCAGGGGGAAACACCATATATTTT. Translating it yields CASSFPGGNTIYF.

This chain links TRBV19 with TRBJ2-1; a weak D match, TRBD2 (5 bases). CDR1 LNHDA and CDR2 SQIVND come from the germline V gene (reference sequence). V lost 9 bases and J 4 bases, leaving 22 bases between the germline ends. This CDR3 is 16 amino acids long. The CDR3 region has the DNA TGTGCCAGCAAGAAAGTCGGGGAGACCCCTTACAATGAGCAGTTCTTC. This encodes CASKKVGETPYNEQFF.

V gene TRBV28 combines with J gene TRBJ1-2, with unresolved D. Between the trimmed V and J ends, which lost 6 bases and 7 bases, there was a span of 15 bases. Germline V CDR1 and CDR2: MDHEN, SYDVKM. The CDR3 has 13 amino acids. Here the CDR3 reads CASSQLSSRGYTF. Here the CDR3 DNA reads TGTGCCAGCAGCCAACTATCATCACGTGGCTACACCTTC.

This clone has a single count. The rearrangement uses TRBV6-5 and TRBJ2-3; D is possibly TRBD1 (6 bases). The CDR3 spans 15 residues. Trimming pared 4 bases from V and 2 bases from J, leaving 13 bases between. CDR1 is MNHEY and CDR2 is SVGAGI in the germline V gene. This CDR3 is CASSSDSPYTDTQYF. The CDR3 bases are TGTGCCAGCAGTTCGGACAGCCCCTACACAGATACGCAGTATTTT.

Note on this clone: A read error may produce the germline difference seen at one junction end. The J gene is TRBJ2-1, the V gene TRBV4-2; 7 bases align to TRBD2. The germline V gene encodes CDR1 LGHNA and CDR2 YNFKEQ. The CDR3 contains 16 residues. CDR3 sequence: CTSSHSWSGELNEQFF. CDR3 DNA sequence: TGTACCAGCAGCCATTCCTGGAGCGGGGAGCTCAATGAGCAGTTCTTC.

This clone was detected only a few times. The chain carries TRBV7-9 and TRBJ1-5; D may be TRBD1 (6 bases). Germline CDR1 is SEHNR and CDR2 is FQNEAQ (reference sequence). This CDR3 comprises 15 residues. V was trimmed by 3 bases and J by 4 bases, leaving 13 bases between them. CDR3 DNA: TGTGCCAGCAGCTTTGGGGACATCCCGAATCAGCCCCAGCATTTT. As protein: CASSFGDIPNQPQHF.

This clone came up a few times. V and J are TRBV27 and TRBJ1-2, with D perhaps TRBD1 (5 bases). CDR1 and CDR2 from the germline V gene are MNHEY and SMNVEV (reference sequence). This CDR3 comprises 15 residues. V dropped 2 bases and J dropped 4 bases, with 14 bases sitting between them. CDR3 sequence reads: CASSLTGGHLYGYTF. The CDR3 DNA reads TGTGCCAGCAGTTTAACCGGGGGTCACCTCTATGGCTACACCTTC.

The chain combines TRBV7-9 with TRBJ1-1; D possibly corresponds to TRBD1 (5 bases). The CDR3 spans 15 residues. Between the trimmed V and J ends, which lost 6 bases and 0 bases, there was a span of 14 bases. The germline V gene encodes CDR1 SEHNR and CDR2 FQNEAQ (reference sequence). CDR3: CASRPRVAMNTEAFF. CDR3 nucleotide sequence: TGTGCCAGCAGGCCCAGGGTGGCTATGAACACTGAAGCTTTCTTT.

The chain employs TRBV13 and TRBJ2-7; 10 bases fit TRBD2. Germline V gives CDR1 PRHDT, CDR2 FYEKMQ (reference sequence). J lost 3 bases, V lost 4 bases, and 9 bases had no gene match. The CDR3 sequence is 16 residues long. The CDR3 spells CASSSTAGGPYYEQYF. DNA for the CDR3: TGTGCCAGCAGCTCCACAGCGGGAGGGCCCTACTACGAGCAGTACTTC. Combining the CDR3 with reference TRBV13 and TRBJ2-7 gives the whole variable domain AAGVIQSPRHLIKEKRETATLKCYPIPRHDTVYWYQQGPGQDPQFLISFYEKMQSDKGSIPDRFSAQQFSDYHSELNMSSLELGDSALYFCASSSTAGGPYYEQYFGPGTRLTVT.

The rearrangement joins TRBV9 to TRBJ1-3; TRBD1 aligns across 7 bases. CDR1 is SGDLS, CDR2 YYNGEE, per germline. The CDR3 has 19 amino acids. V lost 4 bases and J lost 2; bases outside the gene matches: 18. The CDR3 protein is CASSPQPGQFNWAGNTIYF. The CDR3 DNA sequence: TGTGCCAGCAGCCCCCAGCCGGGACAGTTCAACTGGGCTGGAAACACCATATATTTT.

The chain is built from TRBV18 and TRBJ1-1; the match to TRBD1 covers 7 bases. V shed 3 bases and J 7 bases; nucleotides not matched to a gene: 11. Looked up from germline, CDR1 is KGHSH and CDR2 is LQKENI. The CDR3 spans 15 residues. The CDR3 DNA reads as TGTGCCAGCTCACCCTTACAGGGGAGTTCCATTGAAGCTTTCTTT. This encodes CASSPLQGSSIEAFF.

Notes on this clone: Distinct nucleotide sequences in the sample also encode this CDR3. The chain is built from TRBV20-1 and TRBJ1-1; possibly TRBD1 for D (5 bases). V lost 8 bases to trimming and J lost 4 bases, with 11 bases between them. CDR3 length: 11 residues. Germline CDR1 DFQATT, CDR2 SNEGSKA (reference sequence). CDR3 sequence (DNA): TGCAGTCCCAGGGAGGGCACTGAAGCTTTCTTT. Encoded protein: CSPREGTEAFF.

The chain recombines TRBV5-1 with TRBJ2-2; perhaps TRBD1 as D (5 bases). This CDR3 has 17 amino acids. Trimming shortened V by 4 bases and J by 0 bases, and 16 bases separated the two germline ends. Germline-derived CDR1 and CDR2 are SGHRS and YFSETQ. The CDR3 coding sequence is TGCGCCAGCAGCCAGGGCTATGTGGGCCCGAACACCGGGGAGCTGTTTTTT. Amino acids: CASSQGYVGPNTGELFF.

CDR3 nucleotide sequence: TGTGCCAGCAGCCAAAAAGCGGGAGCCGAGCAGTACTTC. Its translation is CASSQKAGAEQYF. The V and J genes are TRBV11-2 and TRBJ2-7; 8 bases agree with TRBD2. V lost 5 bases to trimming and J lost 6 bases; unmatched junction nucleotides: 6. This CDR3 is 13 amino acids long. Germline CDR1 is SGHAT and CDR2 is FQNNGV.

This chain uses TRBV7-9 with TRBJ1-2, with 7 bases matching TRBD1. There are 16 residues in the CDR3. With 5 bases clipped from V and 5 bases from J, the junction kept 14 bases outside the gene matches. Germline V CDR1 and CDR2: SEHNR, FQNEAQ (reference sequence). The CDR3 DNA is TGTGCCAGCAGCCCCGGAGGGACAGCGCGCCATTATGGCTACACCTTC. Amino acid sequence: CASSPGGTARHYGYTF.

This clone was seen a few times. The J gene is TRBJ1-6, the V gene TRBV9; D might be TRBD1 (6 bases). This CDR3 is 15 amino acids long. Germline V gene sequence: CDR1 SGDLS, CDR2 YYNGEE. V was trimmed by 3 bases and J by 8 bases, leaving 15 bases between them. CDR3 amino acids: CASSATTGLDSPLHF. CDR3 coding DNA: TGTGCCAGCAGCGCCACTACAGGGCTGGATTCACCCCTCCACTTT. Complete variable domain (other parts from reference TRBV9 and TRBJ1-6): DSGVTQTPKHLITATGQRVTLRCSPRSGDLSVYWYQQSLDQGLQFLIQYYNGEERAKGNILERFSAQQFPDLHSELNLSSLELGDSALYFCASSATTGLDSPLHFGNGTRLTVT.

The DNA for the CDR3 is TGTGCCAGCAGTTCCCCGGGACAGGGGTTTTTAGCTTTCTTT. Encoded protein: CASSSPGQGFLAFF. The chain employs TRBV6-5 and TRBJ1-1, with 10 bases aligning to TRBD1. CDR1 and CDR2 from the germline V gene are MNHEY and SVGAGI. J was trimmed by 10 bases and V by 4 bases; bases with no gene match: 9. CDR3 length: 14 residues.

This CDR3 is CASSLPGLPNYEQYF. CDR3 nucleotides: TGTGCCAGCAGCCTCCCGGGACTACCCAACTACGAGCAGTACTTC. The rearrangement uses TRBV6-6 and TRBJ2-7; 7 bases are shared with TRBD2. There are 15 residues in the CDR3. Trimming took 6 bases from V and 3 from J; bases not matched to a gene: 11. Germline lookup yields CDR1 MNHNY and CDR2 SVGAGI (reference sequence).